The 27 T cell receptor beta chains given below trace back to one sample, sequenced in a study of T cell responses to AZD1222 COVID-19 vaccine. Libraries were prepared by immunoSEQ multiplex PCR; TCRdb keeps only in-frame clonotypes and omits some of them. The profile shows about 140,000 clones, approximately 90% of them singletons. The specimen comprised peripheral blood, sampled on day 0 of AZD1222 vaccination. The origin of the receptors is an adult in good health.

The chain is built from TRBV23-1 and TRBJ2-7, with 8 bases aligning to TRBD1. TRBV23-1 is an ORF; its function is uncertain. The V segment lost 2 bases and the J segment 2 bases; nucleotides outside the gene matches: 2. This CDR3 has 14 amino acids. This chain's CDR3 is CASSQPTGAYEQYF. The CDR3 nucleotides are TGCGCCAGCAGTCAACCGACAGGGGCCTACGAGCAGTACTTC.

This chain connects TRBV19 to TRBJ2-3; D uncertain. Between the trimmed V and J ends, which lost 0 bases and 6 bases, there was a span of 4 bases. From germline, CDR1 is LNHDA and CDR2 SQIVND (reference sequence). This CDR3 comprises 12 residues. CDR3 region: CASSIDGDTQYF. DNA for the CDR3: TGTGCCAGTAGTATAGATGGGGATACGCAGTATTTT.

The chain recombines TRBV11-3 with TRBJ2-3; the match to TRBD1 covers 7 bases. With 5 bases clipped from V and 3 bases from J, the junction kept 2 bases outside the gene matches. Germline V gene data show CDR1 as SGHNT and CDR2 as YENEEA. There are 13 residues in the CDR3. The CDR3 DNA reads as TGTGCCAGCAGCCAACAGGGGACAGATACGCAGTATTTT. Translated: CASSQQGTDTQYF.

This sequence joins TRBV11-2 and TRBJ1-5; 7 bases are a match to TRBD1. CDR1 and CDR2 from the germline V gene are SGHAT and FQNNGV. The CDR3 contains 15 residues. The junction had 7 bases not matched to a gene; V was cut back by 5 bases and J by 3 bases. CDR3 sequence (DNA): TGTGCCAGCAGCAAAGACAGGGCCCTCAATCAGCCCCAGCATTTT. Translation gives CASSKDRALNQPQHF.

V is TRBV27 and J is TRBJ2-2; D tentatively reads TRBD1 or TRBD2 (5 bases each). CDR3 length: 15 amino acids. The germline V and J ends were trimmed by 3 bases and 5 bases, with 13 bases remaining between them. Per germline, CDR1 MNHEY and CDR2 SMNVEV (reference sequence). This CDR3 reads CASSFRGDHTGELFF. The CDR3 DNA is TGTGCCAGCAGTTTTCGAGGGGACCATACCGGGGAGCTGTTTTTT.

This chain connects TRBV19 to TRBJ2-7; tentatively, D is TRBD1 (8 bases). The CDR3 contains 13 residues. V lost 7 bases and J lost 6, with 16 bases in between. Germline V gene data show CDR1 as LNHDA and CDR2 as SQIVND (reference sequence). The CDR3 region is CASMAQGGSEQYF. DNA for the CDR3: TGTGCCAGTATGGCACAGGGGGGGAGCGAGCAGTACTTC.

The chain employs TRBV15 and TRBJ1-3; 10 bases map to TRBD1. Germline V gene lookup returns CDR1 LNHNV and CDR2 YYDKDF (reference sequence). Trimming at V came to 3 bases and at J to 4 bases, leaving 12 bases not matched to a gene. The CDR3 is 18 amino acids. CDR3 sequence: CATSSRRDGTGEGNTIYF. The CDR3 DNA reads as TGTGCCACCAGCAGCCGAAGGGACGGGACAGGGGAGGGAAACACCATATATTTT.

V gene TRBV2 combines with J gene TRBJ1-5; D is undetermined. Germline values: CDR1 SNHLY, CDR2 FYNNEI. The length of the CDR3 is 15 residues. V was trimmed by 2 bases and J by 0 bases, leaving 8 bases between them. The CDR3 region is CASSESRVSNQPQHF. The CDR3, as DNA: TGTGCCAGCAGTGAATCCCGGGTTAGCAATCAGCCCCAGCATTTT.

V gene TRBV12-3 or TRBV12-4 combines with J gene TRBJ1-5, with D uncertain. This CDR3 has 12 amino acids. Deletions cut 5 bases from V and 11 bases from J, with 13 bases between. The CDR3 region has the DNA TGTGCCAGCAGTATTGGTCCCGTGGCCCAGCATTTT. This codes for CASSIGPVAQHF.

The chain links TRBV9 to TRBJ1-1; D is undetermined. The V and J ends lost 4 bases and 4 bases respectively, with 11 bases between them. The CDR3 extends over 13 amino acids. The V gene's germline CDR1 is SGDLS and CDR2 YYNGEE. CDR3 loop: CASSSQPGTEAFF. CDR3 nucleotides: TGTGCCAGCAGCTCCCAGCCGGGCACTGAAGCTTTCTTT.

The V and J genes are TRBV7-6 and TRBJ1-1; 7 positions agree with TRBD1. Looked up from germline, CDR1 is SGHVS and CDR2 is FNYEAQ. V dropped 5 bases and J dropped 4; count of bases not matched to a gene: 13. The CDR3 covers 16 residues. The CDR3 DNA sequence: TGTGCCAGCAGCCGTGAAAGACAGGGTGGGGGCACTGAAGCTTTCTTT. This gives the protein CASSRERQGGGTEAFF.

V is TRBV10-1 and J is TRBJ1-2; weak D call: TRBD1 (6 bases). Looked up from germline, CDR1 is WNHNN and CDR2 is SYGVQD (reference sequence). Trimming took off 2 bases at V and 6 bases at J, with 13 bases between the two ends. The CDR3 sequence is 14 residues long. CDR3 sequence (DNA): TGCGCCAGCAGTGAGCCCGGACAGAGGGATGGCTACACCTTC. Protein sequence: CASSEPGQRDGYTF.

The J gene is TRBJ1-2, the V gene TRBV4-1; perhaps TRBD1 as D (5 bases). V lost 0 bases and J lost 4, with 15 bases in between. CDR3 length: 16 residues. Germline CDR1 MGHRA, CDR2 YSYEKL. The CDR3 region is CASSQELNRFAYGYTF. The CDR3 DNA reads as TGCGCCAGCAGCCAAGAATTAAACAGGTTCGCCTATGGCTACACCTTC.

The rearrangement uses TRBV11-2 and TRBJ2-2, with D tentatively TRBD2 (6 bases). CDR1 is SGHAT, CDR2 FQNNGV, per germline. There are 14 residues in the CDR3. The V end was cut by 4 bases, the J end by 6 bases, with 12 bases between. CDR3 nucleotide sequence: TGTGCCAGCAGCTATCGACTAGACTCCGGGGAGCTGTTTTTT. It translates to CASSYRLDSGELFF. Full variable domain (rest looked up from reference TRBV11-2 and TRBJ2-2): EAGVAQSPRYKIIEKRQSVAFWCNPISGHATLYWYQQILGQGPKLLIQFQNNGVVDDSQLPKDRFSAERLKGVDSTLKIQPAKLEDSAVYLCASSYRLDSGELFFGEGSRLTVL.

This CDR3 is CAIGVPRTEAFF. In DNA, the CDR3 is TGTGCCATCGGGGTCCCCAGGACTGAAGCTTTCTTT. The gene calls are TRBV10-3 and TRBJ1-1; D call uncertain. From germline, CDR1 is ENHRY and CDR2 SYGVKD. V was clipped by 8 bases and J by 5 bases, with 12 bases between them. This CDR3 spans 12 amino acids.

The chain is built from TRBV28 and TRBJ1-3; a possible D gene is TRBD1 (6 bases). This CDR3 is built from 15 residues. V lost 4 bases and J 4 bases, leaving 14 bases between the germline ends. CDR1 and CDR2 (germline): MDHEN, SYDVKM. This chain's CDR3 is CASSSPGVPGNTIYF. As DNA, the CDR3 is TGTGCCAGCAGTTCCCCAGGGGTGCCAGGAAACACCATATATTTT.

The chain combines TRBV5-1 with TRBJ1-5; D is uncertain. Trimming shortened V by 0 bases and J by 1 base, and 5 bases separated the two germline ends. This CDR3 spans 14 amino acids. Looked up from germline, CDR1 is SGHRS and CDR2 is YFSETQ. CDR3: CASSLDFSNQPQHF. In DNA form, the CDR3 reads TGCGCCAGCAGCTTGGATTTCAGCAATCAGCCCCAGCATTTT.

This sequence joins TRBV19 and TRBJ2-1, with 8 bases matching TRBD2. V shed 4 bases, J shed 0 bases, and the junction held 2 bases outside the gene matches. The CDR3 consists of 15 residues. Germline CDR1 reads LNHDA; CDR2 reads SQIVND (reference sequence). The CDR3 region has the DNA TGTGCCAGTAGTACTAGCGGGCTCTCCTACAATGAGCAGTTCTTC. Translation gives CASSTSGLSYNEQFF.

This clone was seen just once. V is TRBV7-2 and J is TRBJ2-3; 8 bases map to TRBD2. The CDR3 has 15 amino acids. V shed 1 base and J 5 bases; nucleotides not matched to a gene: 5. From germline, CDR1 is SGHTA and CDR2 FQGNSA. CDR3 DNA sequence: TGTGCCAGCAGCTTAGATAGCGGGGCCGGAGATACGCAGTATTTT. It is translated as CASSLDSGAGDTQYF.

This chain links TRBV14 with TRBJ2-2; D ambiguous. Germline CDR1 reads SGHDN; CDR2 reads FVKESK. Trimming took 1 base from V and 6 from J, leaving 6 bases between them. This CDR3 is 13 amino acids long. CDR3 in amino acids: CASSQVSPGELFF. Written as DNA, the CDR3 is TGTGCCAGCAGCCAAGTATCCCCCGGGGAGCTGTTTTTT. The full variable domain, rest sourced from reference TRBV14 and TRBJ2-2, is EAGVTQFPSHSVIEKGQTVTLRCDPISGHDNLYWYRRVMGKEIKFLLHFVKESKQDESGMPNNRFLAERTGGTYSTLKVQPAELEDSGVYFCASSQVSPGELFFGEGSRLTVL.

This clone was detected once. The chain links TRBV2 to TRBJ2-1; tentatively, D is TRBD2 (6 bases). Trimming left V 8 bases short and J 9 bases short, with 23 bases between. CDR1 and CDR2 (germline): SNHLY, FYNNEI. This CDR3 spans 15 amino acids. CDR3 amino acids: CASYRPGLPGIEQFF. In nucleotides, the CDR3 is TGTGCCAGCTATAGACCGGGACTCCCAGGGATTGAGCAGTTCTTC.

The chain combines TRBV6-1 with TRBJ1-2; D is undetermined. Germline CDR1 is MNHNS and CDR2 is SASEGT. The CDR3 has 15 amino acids. Trimming removed 2 bases at V and 0 bases at J, with 10 bases between. The CDR3 DNA sequence: TGTGCCAGCAGTGAACGCTCGGCTTCTAACTATGGCTACACCTTC. Residues: CASSERSASNYGYTF.

This sequence joins TRBV5-4 and TRBJ1-2; 9 nucleotides match TRBD1. The junction had 13 bases not matched to a gene; V was cut back by 5 bases and J by 8 bases. The CDR3 covers 15 residues. In germline, CDR1 is SGHNT, CDR2 YYREEE (reference sequence). The CDR3 coding sequence is TGTGCCAGCAGTTCGGGGGACAGGGTTTATGGCGGCTACACCTTC. This codes for CASSSGDRVYGGYTF.

The rearrangement links TRBV12-3 or TRBV12-4 to TRBJ1-3; D not certain. The CDR3 consists of 13 residues. Trimming shortened V by 6 bases and J by 7 bases, and 13 bases separated the two germline ends. CDR3 region: CASSPALWNTIYF. The CDR3 DNA reads TGTGCCAGCAGCCCCGCCCTGTGGAACACCATATATTTT.

The J gene is TRBJ2-1, the V gene TRBV27; a weak D match, TRBD1 (5 bases). The ends were cut back, 5 bases at V and 0 bases at J, with 11 bases in the middle. The CDR3 is 15 amino acids. Germline loops: CDR1 MNHEY, CDR2 SMNVEV (reference sequence). The CDR3 sequence: CASSPTGSSYNEQFF. DNA for the CDR3: TGTGCCAGCAGTCCTACAGGTAGCTCCTACAATGAGCAGTTCTTC.

The chain is built from TRBV27 and TRBJ2-1; D gene ambiguous. The germline V gene has CDR1 MNHEY and CDR2 SMNVEV (reference sequence). V was cut by 0 bases and J by 0 bases, with 12 bases left in between. The CDR3 sequence is 17 residues long. This chain's CDR3 is CASSLSFPASSYNEQFF. DNA for the CDR3: TGTGCCAGCAGTTTATCCTTTCCTGCTAGCTCCTACAATGAGCAGTTCTTC.

The chain joins TRBV9 to TRBJ2-7; D uncertain. V was clipped by 0 bases and J by 6 bases, with 10 bases between them. Per germline, CDR1 SGDLS and CDR2 YYNGEE. This CDR3 is 13 amino acids long. CDR3 nucleotide sequence: TGTGCCAGCAGCGTAGAGTGGTACTCCGAGCAGTACTTC. This codes for CASSVEWYSEQYF.